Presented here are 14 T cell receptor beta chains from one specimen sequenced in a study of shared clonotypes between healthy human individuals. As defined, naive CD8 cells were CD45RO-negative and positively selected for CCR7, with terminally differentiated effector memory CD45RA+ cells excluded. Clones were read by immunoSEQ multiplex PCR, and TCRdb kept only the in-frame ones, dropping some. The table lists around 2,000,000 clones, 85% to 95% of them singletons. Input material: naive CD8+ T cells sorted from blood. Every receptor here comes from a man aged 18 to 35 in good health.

The CDR3 nucleotides are TGTGCCAGCAGTTCCAACCGGGATCAATACACCGGGGAGCTGTTTTTT. Translating it yields CASSSNRDQYTGELFF. The rearrangement links TRBV13 to TRBJ2-2, with D tentatively TRBD2 (5 bases). From germline, CDR1 is PRHDT and CDR2 FYEKMQ (reference sequence). This CDR3 comprises 16 residues. V was trimmed by 6 bases and J by 3 bases, leaving 17 bases between them.

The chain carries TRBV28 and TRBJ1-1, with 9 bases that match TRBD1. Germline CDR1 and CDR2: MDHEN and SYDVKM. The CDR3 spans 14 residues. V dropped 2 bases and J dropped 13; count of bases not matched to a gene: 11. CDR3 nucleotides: TGTGCCAGCAGTTTACCCCCACAGGACAGGGGTGGTTTCTTT. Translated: CASSLPPQDRGGFF.

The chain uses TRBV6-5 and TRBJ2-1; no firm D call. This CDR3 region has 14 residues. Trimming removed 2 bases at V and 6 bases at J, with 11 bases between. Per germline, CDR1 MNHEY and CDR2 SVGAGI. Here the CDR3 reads CASSYPGPGNEQFF. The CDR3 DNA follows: TGTGCCAGCAGTTACCCGGGCCCCGGCAATGAGCAGTTCTTC.

This CDR3 is CASSVGGGAGADTQYF. CDR3 DNA: TGTGCCAGCAGCGTAGGAGGGGGAGCGGGAGCAGATACGCAGTATTTT. The V and J genes are TRBV9 and TRBJ2-3, with 8 bases aligning to TRBD2. Germline V gene data show CDR1 as SGDLS and CDR2 as YYNGEE. There are 16 residues in the CDR3. V shed 0 bases and J 4 bases; nucleotides not matched to a gene: 7.

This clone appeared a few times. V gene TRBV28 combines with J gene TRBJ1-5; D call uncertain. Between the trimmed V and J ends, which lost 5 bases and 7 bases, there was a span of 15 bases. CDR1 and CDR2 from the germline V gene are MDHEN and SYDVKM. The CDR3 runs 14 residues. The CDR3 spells CASSPLGPPQPQHF. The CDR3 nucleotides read TGTGCCAGCAGTCCTCTGGGCCCCCCACAGCCCCAGCATTTT.

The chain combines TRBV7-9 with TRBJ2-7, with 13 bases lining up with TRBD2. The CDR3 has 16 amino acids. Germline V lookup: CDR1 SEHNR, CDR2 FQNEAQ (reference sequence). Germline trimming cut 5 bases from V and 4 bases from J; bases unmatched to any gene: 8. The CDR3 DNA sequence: TGTGCCAGCAGCAGCGGACTAGCGGGGGATGAGTACGAGCAGTACTTC. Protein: CASSSGLAGDEYEQYF.

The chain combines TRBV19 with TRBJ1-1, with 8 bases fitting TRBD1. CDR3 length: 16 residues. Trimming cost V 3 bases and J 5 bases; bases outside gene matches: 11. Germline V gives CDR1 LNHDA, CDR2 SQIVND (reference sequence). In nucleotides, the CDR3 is TGTGCCAGTAGTATTGCCCTTCAGGGGGCTCGGACTGAAGCTTTCTTT. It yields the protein CASSIALQGARTEAFF.

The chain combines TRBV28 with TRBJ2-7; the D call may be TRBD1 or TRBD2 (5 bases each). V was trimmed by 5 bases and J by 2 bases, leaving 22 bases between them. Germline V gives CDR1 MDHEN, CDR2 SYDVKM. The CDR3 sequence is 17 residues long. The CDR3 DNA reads TGTGCCAGCAGTCCTAACACTCCGGGACGCCCAGCCTACGAGCAGTACTTC. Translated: CASSPNTPGRPAYEQYF.

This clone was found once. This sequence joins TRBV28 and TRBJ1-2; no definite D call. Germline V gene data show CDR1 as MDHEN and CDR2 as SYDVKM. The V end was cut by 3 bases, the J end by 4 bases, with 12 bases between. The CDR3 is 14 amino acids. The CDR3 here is CASSFRELGYGYTF. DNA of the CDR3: TGTGCCAGCAGTTTTCGAGAGCTAGGCTATGGCTACACCTTC.

The CDR3 region is CAIRSGGADETQYF. Here the CDR3 DNA reads TGTGCCATCAGGAGCGGGGGGGCGGACGAGACCCAGTACTTC. The rearrangement links TRBV10-3 to TRBJ2-5; 10 positions match TRBD2. From germline, CDR1 is ENHRY and CDR2 SYGVKD. CDR3 size: 14 residues. V trimming: 6 bases; J trimming: 5 bases; junction bases outside the gene matches: 6.

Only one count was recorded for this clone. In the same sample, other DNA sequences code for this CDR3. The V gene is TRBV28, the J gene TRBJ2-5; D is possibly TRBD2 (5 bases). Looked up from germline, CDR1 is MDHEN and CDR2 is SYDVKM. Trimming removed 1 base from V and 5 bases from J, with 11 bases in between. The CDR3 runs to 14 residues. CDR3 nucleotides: TGTGCCAGCAGTTTATTCGGGGTTCAGGAGACCCAGTACTTC. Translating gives CASSLFGVQETQYF.

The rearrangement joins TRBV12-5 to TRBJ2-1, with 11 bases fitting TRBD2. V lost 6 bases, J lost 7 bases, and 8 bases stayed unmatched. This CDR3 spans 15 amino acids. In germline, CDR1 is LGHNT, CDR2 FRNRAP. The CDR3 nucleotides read TGTGCTAGTGGCCAGGGACTAGCGGCAAGGAATGAGCAGTTCTTC. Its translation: CASGQGLAARNEQFF.

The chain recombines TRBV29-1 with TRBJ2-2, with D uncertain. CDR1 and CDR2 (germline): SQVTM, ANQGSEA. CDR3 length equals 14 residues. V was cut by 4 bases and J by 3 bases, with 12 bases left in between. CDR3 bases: TGCAGCGTTGCCCGCTTTGAGGACACCGGGGAGCTGTTTTTT. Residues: CSVARFEDTGELFF.

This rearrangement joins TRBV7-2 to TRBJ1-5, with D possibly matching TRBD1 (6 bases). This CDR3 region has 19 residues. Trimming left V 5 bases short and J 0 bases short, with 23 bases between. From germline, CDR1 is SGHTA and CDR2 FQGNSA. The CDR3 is CASSVSRDIGPYSNQPQHF. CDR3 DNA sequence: TGTGCCAGCAGCGTGTCCCGGGACATCGGACCTTATAGCAATCAGCCCCAGCATTTT.